The 16 T cell receptor beta chains below come from one sample, sequenced in a study of neurological immune-mediated disorders (dated by TCRdb to about 2019). Library preparation used 5' RACE. Sequencing took place on an Illumina HiSeq 2500. Using fastp at Q25 and MiXCR, TCRdb reprocessed the public reads and kept productive beta chains. Identical CDR3 protein sequences are pooled into one entry, listed with their most common genes and DNA. For this sample the table gives some 47,000 distinct CDR3 sequences, of which around 17% were detected only once. The ten largest clones capture 3.5% to 4.5% of the sample. Sequenced input: PBMCs. These receptors were taken from a man aged 60 to 69 in good health.

This clonotype occurred many times. The chain uses TRBV27 and TRBJ2-7; D might be TRBD2 (5 bases). CDR3 length: 13 residues. V was shortened by 6 bases and J by 6 bases, with 15 bases between the two germline ends. CDR1 is MNHEY, CDR2 SMNVEV, per germline (reference sequence). In DNA, the CDR3 is TGTGCCAGCAGATACACGGGAACTTTCGAGCAGTACTTC. Translation gives CASRYTGTFEQYF.

This clonotype was seen at least ten times. The chain combines TRBV5-1 with TRBJ1-1; 7 bases fit TRBD1. V trimming: 0 bases; J trimming: 2 bases; junction bases outside the gene matches: 7. The V gene's germline CDR1 is SGHRS and CDR2 YFSETQ. The CDR3 contains 16 residues. The CDR3 sequence is CASSLARGDGNTEAFF. The CDR3 bases are TGCGCCAGCAGCTTGGCCAGGGGGGACGGAAACACTGAAGCTTTCTTT.

This clonotype was picked up many times. The chain has TRBV28 and TRBJ2-3, with D uncertain. Trimming removed 2 bases at V and 2 bases at J, with 11 bases between. Per the germline V gene, CDR1 is MDHEN and CDR2 is SYDVKM. This CDR3 is 15 amino acids long. CDR3 sequence: CASSLGFQSTDTQYF. DNA of the CDR3: TGTGCCAGCAGTTTAGGCTTCCAGTCCACAGATACGCAGTATTTT.

This clonotype was found many times. V usage is TRBV7-9 and J usage is TRBJ2-2, with TRBD2 matching 9 bases. The CDR3 loop spans 15 amino acids. V was clipped by 5 bases and J by 0 bases; unmatched bases: 1. Germline V CDR1 and CDR2: SEHNR, FQNEAQ (reference sequence). CDR3 DNA: TGTGCCAGCAGCCGGACTAGCGCGAACACCGGGGAGCTGTTTTTT. This sequence encodes CASSRTSANTGELFF.

The genes are TRBV18 and TRBJ2-2, with a weak D call TRBD2 (5 bases). The CDR3 sequence is 14 residues long. V lost 3 bases and J lost 2, with 7 bases in between. Germline CDR1 KGHSH, CDR2 LQKENI. In DNA form, the CDR3 reads TGTGCCAGCTCACCGAGCGGCAACACCGGGGAGCTGTTTTTT. Translated: CASSPSGNTGELFF.

This clonotype was seen at least ten times. This rearrangement joins TRBV5-1 to TRBJ1-1; D unclear. The CDR3 totals 15 residues. Germline V lookup: CDR1 SGHRS, CDR2 YFSETQ. Trimming left V 0 bases short and J 4 bases short, with 13 bases between. CDR3 sequence (DNA): TGCGCCAGCAGCTTGGTGGGCAGTGGAGGCACTGAAGCTTTCTTT. Amino acids: CASSLVGSGGTEAFF.

This clonotype was counted many times. This rearrangement joins TRBV5-1 to TRBJ2-7; 8 positions match TRBD1. The trim removed 1 base at V and 7 bases at J, leaving 13 bases unmatched. Germline CDR1 is SGHRS and CDR2 is YFSETQ. The CDR3 loop spans 16 amino acids. The CDR3 DNA follows: TGCGCCAGCAGCTTGCAATTTGGCCAGGGGGCGAGGGAGCAGTACTTC. This sequence encodes CASSLQFGQGAREQYF. Looking up the rest from reference TRBV5-1 and TRBJ2-7 gives the full variable domain: KAGVTQTPRYLIKTRGQQVTLSCSPISGHRSVSWYQQTPGQGLQFLFEYFSETQRNKGNFPGRFSGRQFSNSRSEMNVSTLELGDSALYLCASSLQFGQGAREQYFGPGTRLTVT.

This clonotype was counted at least ten times. The chain uses TRBV6-2 or TRBV6-3 and TRBJ2-1; D is possibly TRBD2 (6 bases). With 4 bases removed from V and 8 bases from J, the gap between germline ends came to 12 bases. CDR3 size: 13 residues. Germline V gene sequence: CDR1 MNHEY, CDR2 SVGEGT. This CDR3 reads CASSFRRDHEQFF. The CDR3 coding sequence is TGTGCCAGCAGTTTCCGGCGGGACCATGAGCAGTTCTTC.

The chain carries TRBV10-3 and TRBJ2-1; D possibly corresponds to TRBD2 (5 bases). Germline values: CDR1 ENHRY, CDR2 SYGVKD. The CDR3 covers 16 residues. V was trimmed by 8 bases and J by 9 bases, leaving 26 bases between them. CDR3 residues: CAILGGPTNPVGEQFF. Here the CDR3 DNA reads TGTGCCATCCTCGGCGGGCCAACAAATCCGGTCGGTGAGCAGTTCTTC.

This clonotype has at least ten counts. The chain is built from TRBV29-1 and TRBJ2-6; the D is unclear. CDR3 size: 13 residues. CDR1 SQVTM and CDR2 ANQGSEA come from the germline V gene. V was cut by 6 bases and J by 0 bases, with 6 bases left in between. CDR3 amino acids: CSVVTSGANVLTF. The CDR3, as DNA: TGCAGCGTAGTTACCTCTGGGGCCAACGTCCTGACTTTC.

This clonotype was seen at least ten times. This chain connects TRBV7-6 to TRBJ1-1; the match to TRBD1 covers 8 bases. This CDR3 contains 15 residues. Germline CDR1 SGHVS, CDR2 FNYEAQ. With V trimmed by 4 bases and J by 2 bases, 6 bases remained unmatched. This chain's CDR3 is CASSSRTGRNTEAFF. In nucleotides, the CDR3 is TGTGCCAGCAGCTCCAGGACAGGGCGCAACACTGAAGCTTTCTTT.

This clonotype was detected ten times or more. This rearrangement joins TRBV29-1 to TRBJ2-5; D remains unclear. The length of the CDR3 is 12 residues. Trimming took 4 bases from V and 5 from J, leaving 11 bases between them. Germline V gene sequence: CDR1 SQVTM, CDR2 ANQGSEA. The CDR3, as DNA: TGCAGCGTTGGGACCGGTCAGGAGACCCAGTACTTC. Amino acids: CSVGTGQETQYF.

This clonotype was seen at least ten times. The chain employs TRBV5-1 and TRBJ2-1; TRBD2 matches at 7 bases. The germline CDR1 and CDR2 sequences are SGHRS and YFSETQ. V shed 2 bases, J shed 5 bases, and the junction held 7 bases outside the gene matches. This CDR3 comprises 15 residues. CDR3 DNA sequence: TGCGCCAGCAGCTTCACCGGCGGGAGTAACAATGAGCAGTTCTTC. Its protein is CASSFTGGSNNEQFF.

In its sample, this clonotype was seen many times. The chain links TRBV10-3 to TRBJ2-3; possibly TRBD2 for D (6 bases). The CDR3 extends over 20 amino acids. CDR1 and CDR2 from the germline V gene are ENHRY and SYGVKD. Trimming removed 3 bases from V and 2 bases from J, with 27 bases in between. This CDR3 reads CAISDPKTRVGSGLTDTQYF. Written as DNA, the CDR3 is TGTGCCATCAGTGACCCTAAAACCCGGGTCGGGAGTGGTCTCACAGATACGCAGTATTTT.

This clonotype was observed many times. The genes are TRBV20-1 and TRBJ2-4, with 9 nucleotides matching TRBD1. The germline V gene has CDR1 DFQATT and CDR2 SNEGSKA (reference sequence). The junction had 3 bases not matched to a gene; V was cut back by 3 bases and J by 3 bases. This CDR3 has 14 residues. The CDR3 DNA reads as TGCAGTGCTAGGGGACAGGGAGGCAAAAACATTCAGTACTTC. Translated: CSARGQGGKNIQYF.

In its sample, this clonotype was seen many times. V and J are TRBV29-1 and TRBJ1-2, with TRBD1 matching over 7 bases. CDR3 length: 11 amino acids. From germline, CDR1 is SQVTM and CDR2 ANQGSEA. V dropped 7 bases and J dropped 8; count of bases not matched to a gene: 7. The CDR3 nucleotides read TGCAGCGCCGGGACAGAGAGAGGCTACACCTTC. Protein sequence: CSAGTERGYTF.